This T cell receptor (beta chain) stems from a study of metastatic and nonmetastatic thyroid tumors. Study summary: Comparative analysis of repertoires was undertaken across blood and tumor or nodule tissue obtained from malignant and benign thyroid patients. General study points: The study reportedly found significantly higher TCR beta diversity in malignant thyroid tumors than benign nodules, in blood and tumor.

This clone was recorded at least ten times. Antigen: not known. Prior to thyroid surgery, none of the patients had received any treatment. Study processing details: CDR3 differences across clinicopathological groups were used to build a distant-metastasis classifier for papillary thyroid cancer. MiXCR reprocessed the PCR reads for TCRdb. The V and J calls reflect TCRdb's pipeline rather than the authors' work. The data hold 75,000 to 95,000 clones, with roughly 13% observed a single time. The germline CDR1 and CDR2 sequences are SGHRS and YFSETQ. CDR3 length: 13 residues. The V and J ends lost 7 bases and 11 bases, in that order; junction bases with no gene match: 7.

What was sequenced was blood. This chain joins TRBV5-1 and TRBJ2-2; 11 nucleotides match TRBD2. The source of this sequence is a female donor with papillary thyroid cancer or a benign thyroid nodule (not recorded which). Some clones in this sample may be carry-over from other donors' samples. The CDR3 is CASGGLAADELFF. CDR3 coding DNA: TGCGCCAGCGGGGGACTAGCGGCGGACGAGCTGTTTTTT.